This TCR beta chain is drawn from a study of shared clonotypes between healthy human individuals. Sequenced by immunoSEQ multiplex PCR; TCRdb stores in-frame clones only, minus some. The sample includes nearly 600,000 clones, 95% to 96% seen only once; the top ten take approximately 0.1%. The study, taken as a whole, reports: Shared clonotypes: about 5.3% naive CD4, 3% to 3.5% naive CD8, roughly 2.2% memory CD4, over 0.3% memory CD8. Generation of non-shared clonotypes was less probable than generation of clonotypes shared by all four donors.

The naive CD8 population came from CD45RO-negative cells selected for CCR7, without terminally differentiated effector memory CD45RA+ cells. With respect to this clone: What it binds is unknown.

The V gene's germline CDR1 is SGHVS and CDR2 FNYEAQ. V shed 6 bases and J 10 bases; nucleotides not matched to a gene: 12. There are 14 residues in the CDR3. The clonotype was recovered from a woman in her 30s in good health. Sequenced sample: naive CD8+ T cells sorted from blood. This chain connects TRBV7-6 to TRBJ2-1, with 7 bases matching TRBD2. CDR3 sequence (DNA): TGTGCCAGCAGTTTAAAACGGGAGGCCGGGGAGCAGTTCTTC. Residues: CASSLKREAGEQFF.